The clone carrying this T cell receptor beta chain was seen repeatedly, ten times or more. What it binds is not known. The source of the sample is a study of T-cell reconstitution after alpha-beta-depleted transplantation in children. Study conclusions and caveats: T-cell numbers and diversity, one year after transplant, stemmed largely from T cells that were newly produced. Approximately two months post-transplant, alpha-beta T cells reportedly originated from several hundred expanded graft clones.

Trimming removed 0 bases from V and 7 bases from J, with 17 bases in between. Germline-derived CDR1 and CDR2 are SGHRS and YFSETQ. The CDR3 consists of 16 residues. TCRbeta library construction was performed incorporating unique molecular identifiers. TCRdb used MiXCR to reprocess the PCR reads, holding one entry per CDR3 protein. The sample yields approximately 190,000 distinct CDR3 sequences, 7% to 9% seen once. The sample consisted of PBMCs, mostly from graft donor cells, taken 360 days after TCRalphabeta/CD19-depleted stem cell transplant. The chain uses TRBV5-1 and TRBJ2-1, with TRBD2 as a possible D gene (5 bases). This TCR was sampled from a male patient aged 2 to 10 who had a stem cell transplant for acute myeloid leukemia, so the T cells may come from the graft donor. CDR3 sequence reads: CASSLEASPSLNEQFF. CDR3 nucleotide sequence: TGCGCCAGCAGCTTGGAGGCTAGCCCTTCTCTTAATGAGCAGTTCTTC.